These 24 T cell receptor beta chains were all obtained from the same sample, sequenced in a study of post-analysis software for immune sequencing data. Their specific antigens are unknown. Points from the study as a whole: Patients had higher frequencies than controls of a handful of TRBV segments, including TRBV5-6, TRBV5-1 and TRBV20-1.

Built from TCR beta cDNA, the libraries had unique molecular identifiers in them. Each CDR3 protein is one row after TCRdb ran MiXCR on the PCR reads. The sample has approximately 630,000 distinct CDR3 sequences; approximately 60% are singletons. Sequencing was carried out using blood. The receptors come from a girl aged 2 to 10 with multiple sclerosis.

CDR3 loop: CAWRSWDRGGRQYF. The CDR3, as DNA: TGTGCCTGGAGATCGTGGGACAGGGGGGGACGGCAGTACTTC. This chain uses TRBV30 with TRBJ2-5; 11 bases are shared with TRBD1. Per germline, CDR1 GTSNPN and CDR2 SVGIG (reference sequence). The ends lost 3 bases at V and 11 bases at J; junction bases unmatched: 11. The CDR3 extends over 14 amino acids.

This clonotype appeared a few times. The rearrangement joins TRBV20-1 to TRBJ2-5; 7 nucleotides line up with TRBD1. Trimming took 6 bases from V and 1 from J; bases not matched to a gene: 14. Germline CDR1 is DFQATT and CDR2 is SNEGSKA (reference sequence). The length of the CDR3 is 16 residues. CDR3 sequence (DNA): TGCAGTGCCCGCCTGACCCGGACAGGTTCCCAAGAGACCCAGTACTTC. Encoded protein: CSARLTRTGSQETQYF.

CDR3 amino acids: CASSLMGRGVRGNEQYF. In nucleotides, the CDR3 is TGTGCCAGCAGCCTCATGGGGCGAGGGGTAAGGGGCAATGAGCAGTACTTC. J is TRBJ2-5 and V is TRBV7-8; D possibly uses TRBD1 or TRBD2 (5 bases each). V shed 5 bases and J shed 11 bases, with 30 bases lying between them. CDR1 is SGHVS and CDR2 is FQNEAQ in the germline V gene. CDR3 length: 17 residues.

As DNA, the CDR3 is TGTGCCAGCAGATCCGGGACAGGTCTGGGCACTGAAGCTTTCTTT. It encodes CASRSGTGLGTEAFF. The genes are TRBV12-3 or TRBV12-4 and TRBJ1-1, with TRBD1 matching over 8 bases. V was clipped by 6 bases and J by 4 bases; unmatched bases: 10. The CDR3 is made up of 15 amino acids.

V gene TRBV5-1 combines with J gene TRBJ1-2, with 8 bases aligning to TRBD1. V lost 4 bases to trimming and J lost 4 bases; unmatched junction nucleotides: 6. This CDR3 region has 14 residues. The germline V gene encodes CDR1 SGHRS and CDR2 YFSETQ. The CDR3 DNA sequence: TGCGCCAGCAGCCCGACAGGGGTCCCCTATGGCTACACCTTC. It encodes CASSPTGVPYGYTF.

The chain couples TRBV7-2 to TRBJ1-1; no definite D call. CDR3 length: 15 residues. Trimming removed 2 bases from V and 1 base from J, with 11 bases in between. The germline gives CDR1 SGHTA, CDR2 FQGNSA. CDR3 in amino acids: CASSLPGKGNTEAFF. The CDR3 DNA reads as TGTGCCAGCAGCTTACCTGGGAAGGGGAACACTGAAGCTTTCTTT.

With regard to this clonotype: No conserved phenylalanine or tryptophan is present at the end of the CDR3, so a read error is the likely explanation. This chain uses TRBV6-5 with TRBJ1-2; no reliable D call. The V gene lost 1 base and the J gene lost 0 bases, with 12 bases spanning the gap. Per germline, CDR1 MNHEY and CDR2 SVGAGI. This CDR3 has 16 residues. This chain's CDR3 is CASSYYTRRANYGYTV. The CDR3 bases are TGTGCCAGCAGTTACTATACAAGGCGAGCTAACTATGGCTACACCGTC.

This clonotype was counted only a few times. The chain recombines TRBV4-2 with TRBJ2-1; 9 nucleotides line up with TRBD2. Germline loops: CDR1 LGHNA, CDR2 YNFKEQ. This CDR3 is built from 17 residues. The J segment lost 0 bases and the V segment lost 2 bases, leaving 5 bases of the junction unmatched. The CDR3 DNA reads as TGTGCCAGCAGCCAAAGCGGGAGGCTGAGCTCCTACAATGAGCAGTTCTTC. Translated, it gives CASSQSGRLSSYNEQFF.

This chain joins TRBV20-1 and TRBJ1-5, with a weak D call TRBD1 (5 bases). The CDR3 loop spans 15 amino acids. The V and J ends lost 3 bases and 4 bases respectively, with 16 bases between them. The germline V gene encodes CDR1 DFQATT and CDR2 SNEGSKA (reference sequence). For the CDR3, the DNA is TGCAGTGCTAGGGCCCCCCAGGGAGGAAATCAGCCCCAGCATTTT. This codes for CSARAPQGGNQPQHF.

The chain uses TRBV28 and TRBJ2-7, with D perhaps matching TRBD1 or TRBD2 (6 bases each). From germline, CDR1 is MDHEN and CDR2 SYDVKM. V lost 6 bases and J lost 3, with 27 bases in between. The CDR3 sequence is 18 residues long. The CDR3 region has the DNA TGTGCCAGCAGCTCCGCCGTAGGGGGGACACTCGGGATCTACGAGCAGTACTTC. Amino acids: CASSSAVGGTLGIYEQYF.

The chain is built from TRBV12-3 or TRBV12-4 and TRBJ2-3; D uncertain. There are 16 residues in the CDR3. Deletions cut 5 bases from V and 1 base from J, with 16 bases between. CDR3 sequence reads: CASSPQLSPGTDTQYF. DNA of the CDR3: TGTGCCAGCAGTCCCCAATTGAGCCCTGGCACAGATACGCAGTATTTT.

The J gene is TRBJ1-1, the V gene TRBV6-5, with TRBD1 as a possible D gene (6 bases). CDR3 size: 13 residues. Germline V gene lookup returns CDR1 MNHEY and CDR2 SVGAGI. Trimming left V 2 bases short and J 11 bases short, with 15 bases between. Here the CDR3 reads CASSYPGRGRAFF. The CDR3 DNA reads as TGTGCCAGCAGTTACCCCGGCAGGGGCAGGGCTTTCTTT.

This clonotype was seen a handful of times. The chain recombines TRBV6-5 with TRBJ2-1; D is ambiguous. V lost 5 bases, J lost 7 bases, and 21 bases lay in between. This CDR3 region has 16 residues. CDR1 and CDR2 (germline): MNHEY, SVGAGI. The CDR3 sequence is CASSRLVRGATNEQFF. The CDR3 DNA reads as TGTGCCAGCAGTCGTCTAGTTCGCGGAGCCACGAATGAGCAGTTCTTC.

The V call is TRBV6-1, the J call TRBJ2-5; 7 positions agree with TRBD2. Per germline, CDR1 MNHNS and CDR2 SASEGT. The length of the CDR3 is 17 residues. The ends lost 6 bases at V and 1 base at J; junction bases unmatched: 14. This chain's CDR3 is CASRGKSSGALQETQYF. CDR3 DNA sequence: TGTGCCAGCAGGGGGAAGTCTAGCGGAGCCCTCCAAGAGACCCAGTACTTC.

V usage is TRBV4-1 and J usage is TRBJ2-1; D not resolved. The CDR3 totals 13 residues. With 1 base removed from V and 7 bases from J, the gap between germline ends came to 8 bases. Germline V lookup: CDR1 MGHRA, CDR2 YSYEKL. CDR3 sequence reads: CASSQGEMNEQFF. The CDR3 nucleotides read TGCGCCAGCAGCCAAGGTGAGATGAATGAGCAGTTCTTC.

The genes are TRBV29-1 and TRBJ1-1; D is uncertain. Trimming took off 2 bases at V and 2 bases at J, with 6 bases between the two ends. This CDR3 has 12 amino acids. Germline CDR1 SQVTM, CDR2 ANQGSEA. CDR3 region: CSVETDNTEAFF. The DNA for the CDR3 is TGCAGCGTTGAAACTGACAACACTGAAGCTTTCTTT. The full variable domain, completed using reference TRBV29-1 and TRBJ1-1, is SAVISQKPSRDICQRGTSLTIQCQVDSQVTMMFWYRQQPGQSLTLIATANQGSEATYESGFVIDKFPISRPNLTFSTLTVSNMSPEDSSIYLCSVETDNTEAFFGQGTRLTVV.

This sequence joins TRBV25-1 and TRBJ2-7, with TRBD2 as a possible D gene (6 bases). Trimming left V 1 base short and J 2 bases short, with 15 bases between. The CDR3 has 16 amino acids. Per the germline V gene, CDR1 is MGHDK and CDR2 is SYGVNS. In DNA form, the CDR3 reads TGTGCCAGCAGTGAATCGGAGGGGCTCAAGACCTACGAGCAGTACTTC. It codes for CASSESEGLKTYEQYF.

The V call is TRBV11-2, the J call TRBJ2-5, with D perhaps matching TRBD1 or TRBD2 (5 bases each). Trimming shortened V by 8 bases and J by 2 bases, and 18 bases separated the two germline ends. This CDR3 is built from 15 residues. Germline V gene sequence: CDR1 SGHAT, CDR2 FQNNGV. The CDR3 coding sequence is TGTGCCAGCGCCCTCGAGGGGCCCTTACAAGAGACCCAGTACTTC. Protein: CASALEGPLQETQYF.

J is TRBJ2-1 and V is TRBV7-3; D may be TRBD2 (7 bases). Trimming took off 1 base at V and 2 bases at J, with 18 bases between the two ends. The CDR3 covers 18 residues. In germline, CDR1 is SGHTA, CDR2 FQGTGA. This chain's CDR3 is CASSLRGPQAGTYNEQFF. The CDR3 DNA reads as TGTGCCAGCAGCTTAAGGGGGCCTCAAGCGGGAACCTACAATGAGCAGTTCTTC.

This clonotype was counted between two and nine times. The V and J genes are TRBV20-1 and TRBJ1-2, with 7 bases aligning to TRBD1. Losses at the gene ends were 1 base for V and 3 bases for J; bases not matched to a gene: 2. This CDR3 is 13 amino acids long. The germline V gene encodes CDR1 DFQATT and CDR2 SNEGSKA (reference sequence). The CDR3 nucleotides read TGCAGTGCTAGAGCTGGACAGGACTATGGCTACACCTTC. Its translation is CSARAGQDYGYTF.

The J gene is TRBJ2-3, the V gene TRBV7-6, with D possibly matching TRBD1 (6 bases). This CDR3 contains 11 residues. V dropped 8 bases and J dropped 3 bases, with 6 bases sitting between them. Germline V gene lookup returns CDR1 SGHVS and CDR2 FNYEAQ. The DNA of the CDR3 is TGTGCCAGCCAGGGGACAGATACGCAGTATTTT. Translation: CASQGTDTQYF.

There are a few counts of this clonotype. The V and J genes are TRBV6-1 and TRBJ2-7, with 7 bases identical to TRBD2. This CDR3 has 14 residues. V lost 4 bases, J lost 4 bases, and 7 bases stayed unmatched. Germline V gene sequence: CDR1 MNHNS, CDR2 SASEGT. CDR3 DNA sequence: TGTGCCAGCAGTGTTTCGGGAGGACCTTACGAGCAGTACTTC. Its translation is CASSVSGGPYEQYF.

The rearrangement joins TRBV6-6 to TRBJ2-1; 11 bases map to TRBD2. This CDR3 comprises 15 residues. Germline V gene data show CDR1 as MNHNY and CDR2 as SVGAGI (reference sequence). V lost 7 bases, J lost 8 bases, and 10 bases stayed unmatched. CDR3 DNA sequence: TGTGCCAGCACACCAGGAGGACTAGCGGGTGATGAGCAGTTCTTC. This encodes CASTPGGLAGDEQFF.

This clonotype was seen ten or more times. CDR3 amino acids: CASSYRLLEQFF. In nucleotides, the CDR3 is TGTGCCAGCAGTTACCGCCTTCTTGAGCAGTTCTTC. This sequence joins TRBV6-2 or TRBV6-3 and TRBJ2-1; D gene ambiguous. The germline CDR1 and CDR2 sequences are MNHEY and SVGEGT. Trimming took 2 bases from V and 9 from J, leaving 8 bases between them. The CDR3 length is 12 residues.